The rows below give T cell receptor beta chains drawn from one sample of a study of T cells in Graves' hyperthyroidism and ophthalmopathy. MiXCR, applied by TCRdb to the multiplex PCR reads, yields one record per CDR3 protein. The sample holds 500,000 to 750,000 distinct CDR3 sequences, 46% seen once. The specimen sequenced was peripheral blood or thyroid tissue (not recorded which). These receptor sequences come from a woman aged 18-35 years with Graves' hyperthyroidism. Each CDR3 is given with its conserved first and last residue. The D gene is left open where the match is weak. Some rows have no size entry. The others give once, few or many, or a class for an expanded clone.

j_call: TRBJ2-7
clone_size: many
v_call: TRBV2
d_call: -
cdr3_nt: TGTGCCAGCAGCGGGGGTGGCTACGAGCAGTACTTC
cdr3_aa: CASSGGGYEQYF

j_call: TRBJ2-2
clone_size: many
v_call: TRBV25-1
d_call: -
cdr3_nt: TGTGCCAGCAGTGCCGGACCCCTATCTGGGGAGCTGTTTTTT
cdr3_aa: CASSAGPLSGELFF

j_call: TRBJ2-3
clone_size: few
v_call: TRBV10-3
d_call: -
cdr3_nt: TGTGCCATCAGTGAGTCCGGCGGGACTACAGATACGCAGTATTTT
cdr3_aa: CAISESGGTTDTQYF

j_call: TRBJ2-5
clone_size: -
v_call: TRBV24-1
d_call: TRBD1
cdr3_nt: TGTGCCACCAGTGGCTCGACAGGGGACCAGGAGACCCAGTACTTC
cdr3_aa: CATSGSTGDQETQYF

j_call: TRBJ2-2
clone_size: many
v_call: TRBV7-2
d_call: -
cdr3_nt: TGTGCCAGCAGCCCCCGGGAGAAGAACACCGGGGAGCTGTTTTTT
cdr3_aa: CASSPREKNTGELFF

j_call: TRBJ2-2
clone_size: -
v_call: TRBV10-3
d_call: TRBD2
cdr3_nt: TGTGCCCCCCGGGCGGGAGTAAACACCGGGGTGCTGTTTTTT
cdr3_aa: CAPRAGVNTGVLFF

j_call: TRBJ1-4
clone_size: -
v_call: TRBV10-3
d_call: TRBD1
cdr3_nt: TGTGCCATCAGAGCCGCGGGACAGACTGAAAAACTGTTTTTT
cdr3_aa: CAIRAAGQTEKLFF

j_call: TRBJ1-5
clone_size: many
v_call: TRBV27
d_call: TRBD1
cdr3_nt: TGTGCCACCAAGACAGGGGGTGGTCGCAATCAGCCCCAGCATTTT
cdr3_aa: CATKTGGGRNQPQHF

j_call: TRBJ2-5
clone_size: -
v_call: TRBV2
d_call: TRBD1
cdr3_nt: TGTGCCAGCAGTGAAGTCGAGACAGGGGAAGAGACCCAGTACTTC
cdr3_aa: CASSEVETGEETQYF

j_call: TRBJ1-2
clone_size: -
v_call: TRBV7-2
d_call: -
cdr3_nt: TGTGCCAGCAGCACGGAAATCTCCTTC
cdr3_aa: CASSTEISF

j_call: TRBJ2-7
clone_size: -
v_call: TRBV20-1
d_call: -
cdr3_nt: TGCAGCGCTGGGGGGCAGGGAGGCTACGAGCAGTACTTC
cdr3_aa: CSAGGQGGYEQYF